The 32 T cell receptor beta chains below were found in one sample sequenced in a study of T-cell memory formation after mild COVID-19. TCRdb used MiXCR to reprocess the 5' RACE reads, holding one entry per CDR3 protein. Here the sample spans hundreds of thousands of distinct CDR3 sequences, approximately 16% being singletons. The sample comprised PBMCs or a T cell subset sorted from them (not recorded which). These receptors were collected from a young man who had mild COVID-19 (a few samples of this study predate the infection). Cell type and time point are not known.

This clonotype has at least ten counts. The rearrangement joins TRBV4-1 to TRBJ2-2; no reliable D call. Germline loops: CDR1 MGHRA, CDR2 YSYEKL. The CDR3 consists of 13 residues. Trimming took off 6 bases at V and 7 bases at J, with 12 bases between the two ends. The CDR3 nucleotides read TGCGCCAGCAGACCAGACTCCTACGGGGAGCTGTTTTTT. Amino acid sequence: CASRPDSYGELFF.

This clonotype has more than one count but fewer than ten. The rearrangement joins TRBV6-2 or TRBV6-3 to TRBJ1-5; D unresolved. Germline V gene sequence: CDR1 MNHEY, CDR2 SVGEGT. Trimming removed 4 bases from V and 5 bases from J, with 9 bases in between. The CDR3 contains 13 residues. The CDR3 loop is CASSLQRYQPQHF. The CDR3 DNA is TGTGCCAGCAGTTTACAGCGCTATCAGCCCCAGCATTTT.

This clonotype turned up a few times. This chain connects TRBV7-7 to TRBJ1-5, with 7 positions matching TRBD1. The CDR3 length is 17 residues. The germline V gene encodes CDR1 SSHAT and CDR2 FNYEAQ (reference sequence). V lost 4 bases to trimming and J lost 0 bases; unmatched junction nucleotides: 9. The CDR3 sequence: CASSSGQGVHSNQPQHF. In DNA form, the CDR3 reads TGTGCCAGCAGCTCCGGGCAGGGGGTTCATAGCAATCAGCCCCAGCATTTT.

CDR3 amino acids: CAGLGAGTGELFF. The CDR3 DNA follows: TGTGCCGGTTTGGGGGCGGGCACCGGGGAGCTGTTTTTT. This rearrangement joins TRBV7-2 to TRBJ2-2, with a tentative D call TRBD1 (6 bases). The ends were cut back, 11 bases at V and 4 bases at J, with 14 bases in the middle. The CDR3 extends over 13 amino acids. Germline assignment: CDR1 SGHTA and CDR2 FQGNSA.

The V gene is TRBV12-3 or TRBV12-4, the J gene TRBJ1-1, with D tentatively TRBD1 (5 bases). The CDR3 length is 11 residues. V shed 4 bases and J shed 11 bases, with 11 bases lying between them. The DNA for the CDR3 is TGTGCCAGCAGTTCAGGGCCGGATGCTTTCTTT. This sequence encodes CASSSGPDAFF.

The chain recombines TRBV3-1 with TRBJ2-1; TRBD2 might be the D (6 bases). V shed 0 bases and J shed 6 bases, with 9 bases lying between them. The germline V gene has CDR1 LGHDT and CDR2 YNNKEL (reference sequence). The CDR3 length is 14 residues. The CDR3 nucleotides read TGTGCCAGCAGCCAAGATACTAGCCCCAATGAGCAGTTCTTC. Translated: CASSQDTSPNEQFF.

V is TRBV27 and J is TRBJ2-5; D perhaps matches TRBD1 (6 bases). The V end was cut by 4 bases, the J end by 2 bases, with 11 bases between. Germline CDR1 MNHEY, CDR2 SMNVEV (reference sequence). This CDR3 is built from 14 residues. DNA of the CDR3: TGTGCCAGCAGTTCGGGACACCTGCAAGAGACCCAGTACTTC. Translating it yields CASSSGHLQETQYF.

The gene calls are TRBV6-6 and TRBJ1-1, with D hard to call. V shed 2 bases and J shed 5 bases, with 6 bases lying between them. This CDR3 has 12 residues. The germline V gene has CDR1 MNHNY and CDR2 SVGAGI (reference sequence). For the CDR3, the DNA is TGTGCCAGCAGTTACGGGCCGACTGAAGCTTTCTTT. It encodes CASSYGPTEAFF.

This clonotype was seen more than once but under ten times. The chain joins TRBV12-3 or TRBV12-4 to TRBJ2-2; D is perhaps TRBD1 or TRBD2 (5 bases each). This CDR3 spans 13 amino acids. V was shortened by 4 bases and J by 6 bases, with 9 bases between the two germline ends. CDR3 sequence: CASSWLGAGELFF. In DNA, the CDR3 is TGTGCCAGCAGTTGGTTGGGGGCCGGGGAGCTGTTTTTT.

This clonotype was counted between two and nine times. V gene TRBV5-1 combines with J gene TRBJ1-3; no definite D call. Per germline, CDR1 SGHRS and CDR2 YFSETQ. V lost 1 base and J lost 0, with 11 bases in between. CDR3 length: 16 residues. CDR3 in amino acids: CASSLFQASSGNTIYF. The CDR3, as DNA: TGCGCCAGCAGCTTGTTTCAGGCCAGCTCTGGAAACACCATATATTTT.

The chain carries TRBV9 and TRBJ2-3, with TRBD2 matching 10 bases. J lost 0 bases, V lost 3 bases, and 10 bases had no gene match. Germline V gene lookup returns CDR1 SGDLS and CDR2 YYNGEE. This CDR3 spans 18 amino acids. The CDR3 bases are TGTGCCAGCAGCGCGGGCCAGCGGGGGGGCCTAAGCACAGATACGCAGTATTTT. This translates into CASSAGQRGGLSTDTQYF.

This clonotype was counted only a few times. The J gene is TRBJ1-1, the V gene TRBV29-1; TRBD1 agrees at 7 bases. Per germline, CDR1 SQVTM and CDR2 ANQGSEA. The CDR3 is 12 amino acids. Germline trimming cut 7 bases from V and 6 bases from J; bases unmatched to any gene: 8. CDR3 amino acids: CSADRVGAEAFF. The CDR3, as DNA: TGCAGCGCTGACAGGGTCGGGGCTGAAGCTTTCTTT.

The V call is TRBV5-6, the J call TRBJ1-5; D unclear. Germline loops: CDR1 SGHDT, CDR2 YYEEEE. The V end was cut by 1 base, the J end by 0 bases, with 8 bases between. This CDR3 is built from 15 residues. The CDR3: CASSLLKGSNQPQHF. CDR3 sequence (DNA): TGTGCCAGCAGCTTGTTAAAGGGTAGCAATCAGCCCCAGCATTTT.

This clonotype was picked up a small number of times. The chain combines TRBV7-9 with TRBJ2-1; 8 positions match TRBD2. The CDR3 has 14 amino acids. Trimming at V came to 7 bases and at J to 4 bases, leaving 6 bases not matched to a gene. Germline V lookup: CDR1 SEHNR, CDR2 FQNEAQ (reference sequence). CDR3 loop: CASNPAGGYNEQFF. The DNA of the CDR3 is TGTGCCAGCAACCCGGCGGGGGGTTACAATGAGCAGTTCTTC.

A few counts support this clonotype. The chain has TRBV5-1 and TRBJ2-1; TRBD2 might be the D (7 bases). Germline-derived CDR1 and CDR2 are SGHRS and YFSETQ. The CDR3 loop spans 15 amino acids. With 3 bases removed from V and 9 bases from J, the gap between germline ends came to 19 bases. CDR3: CASSSEPGGGGEQFF. DNA of the CDR3: TGCGCCAGCAGCTCAGAACCGGGGGGCGGCGGTGAGCAGTTCTTC.

This clonotype was recorded a few times. The V gene is TRBV20-1, the J gene TRBJ1-1, with D possibly matching TRBD1 (6 bases). Germline CDR1 and CDR2: DFQATT and SNEGSKA (reference sequence). The length of the CDR3 is 12 residues. The CDR3, as DNA: TGCAGCCCCCAGGGGATGAACACTGAAGCTTTCTTT. Its protein product is CSPQGMNTEAFF.

This chain uses TRBV18 with TRBJ1-6; D is possibly TRBD1 (5 bases). The CDR3 is 15 residues long. The V and J ends lost 2 bases and 8 bases respectively, with 13 bases between them. The germline V gene has CDR1 KGHSH and CDR2 LQKENI. Written as DNA, the CDR3 is TGTGCCAGCTCACCAGAATCAGGGCGAGATTCACCCCTCCACTTT. Protein: CASSPESGRDSPLHF.

V gene TRBV5-1 combines with J gene TRBJ2-3; 9 nucleotides align to TRBD2. Germline CDR1 SGHRS, CDR2 YFSETQ. V was clipped by 2 bases and J by 1 base; unmatched bases: 2. This CDR3 is 15 amino acids long. Here the CDR3 DNA reads TGCGCCAGCAGCTTCCCTAGCGGGGGCACAGATACGCAGTATTTT. Protein sequence: CASSFPSGGTDTQYF.

This clonotype appeared a few times. The J gene is TRBJ2-1, the V gene TRBV5-1, with D perhaps TRBD1 (7 bases). This CDR3 region has 16 residues. V was pared by 4 bases and J by 2 bases, with 16 bases between. Germline lookup yields CDR1 SGHRS and CDR2 YFSETQ. CDR3: CASSILQGGAYNEQFF. The CDR3 coding sequence is TGCGCCAGCAGCATACTCCAGGGGGGCGCCTACAATGAGCAGTTCTTC.

This clonotype was seen a handful of times. V gene TRBV27 combines with J gene TRBJ1-5; D call uncertain. This CDR3 is 13 amino acids long. V was clipped by 1 base and J by 10 bases, with 11 bases between them. From germline, CDR1 is MNHEY and CDR2 SMNVEV (reference sequence). This CDR3 reads CASSLYGSGPQHF. CDR3 coding DNA: TGTGCCAGCAGTTTATATGGATCCGGACCCCAGCATTTT.

The CDR3: CAISSRTSGGGDTQYF. In DNA form, the CDR3 reads TGTGCCATCAGCTCTCGGACTAGCGGGGGGGGAGATACGCAGTATTTT. This rearrangement joins TRBV10-3 to TRBJ2-3; 15 bases are shared with TRBD2. CDR1 and CDR2 (germline): ENHRY, SYGVKD. J gave up 5 bases and V 6 bases, and 6 bases lay outside the gene matches. The CDR3 is 16 residues long.

This clonotype occurred a few times. The chain joins TRBV12-3 or TRBV12-4 to TRBJ1-1; tentative D call: TRBD1 (6 bases). With 6 bases removed from V and 7 bases from J, the gap between germline ends came to 21 bases. The CDR3 is 15 amino acids. The CDR3 region is CASSLSGTKGVEAFF. For the CDR3, the DNA is TGTGCCAGCAGCCTTTCCGGGACAAAAGGAGTTGAAGCTTTCTTT.

This clonotype was seen a few times. The CDR3 nucleotides are TGTGCCAGCAGTCCCAAACAGACAGGTCTCGCATCTAGAGCTTTCTTT. Amino acids: CASSPKQTGLASRAFF. The chain links TRBV28 to TRBJ1-1, with a tentative D call TRBD1 (6 bases). V was trimmed by 5 bases and J by 10 bases, leaving 26 bases between them. The germline V gene encodes CDR1 MDHEN and CDR2 SYDVKM. This CDR3 has 16 residues. The variable domain in full, with the rest retrieved from reference TRBV28 and TRBJ1-1, is DVKVTQSSRYLVKRTGEKVFLECVQDMDHENMFWYRQDPGLGLRLIYFSYDVKMKEKGDIPEGYSVSREKKERFSLILESASTNQTSMYLCASSPKQTGLASRAFFGQGTRLTVV.

The chain joins TRBV20-1 to TRBJ1-6; no reliable D call. V lost 0 bases and J lost 9, with 15 bases in between. The CDR3 has 15 amino acids. Germline V lookup: CDR1 DFQATT, CDR2 SNEGSKA (reference sequence). The CDR3 sequence: CSARDLRGWGSPLHF. The CDR3 nucleotides are TGCAGTGCTAGAGATCTACGCGGTTGGGGTTCACCCCTCCACTTT.

This clonotype was counted between two and nine times. The V call is TRBV10-3, the J call TRBJ2-7; tentatively, D is TRBD1 (6 bases). The CDR3 contains 15 residues. V dropped 3 bases and J dropped 0 bases, with 12 bases sitting between them. Germline V gives CDR1 ENHRY, CDR2 SYGVKD. The CDR3 spells CAISDRGRSSYEQYV. The CDR3 DNA reads TGTGCCATCAGTGACAGGGGCAGAAGCTCCTACGAGCAGTACGTC.

The chain links TRBV7-2 to TRBJ2-1; TRBD2 is a possible D gene (6 bases). Germline CDR1 reads SGHTA; CDR2 reads FQGNSA. V was clipped by 5 bases and J by 15 bases, with 20 bases between them. CDR3 length equals 13 residues. The chain's CDR3 is CASSPQEGARPFF. CDR3 in DNA: TGTGCCAGCAGCCCCCAGGAGGGAGCAAGGCCGTTCTTC.

This clonotype was observed a few times. V and J are TRBV20-1 and TRBJ1-5; D perhaps matches TRBD1 (5 bases). Per the germline V gene, CDR1 is DFQATT and CDR2 is SNEGSKA (reference sequence). V gave up 1 base and J gave up 2 bases, with 9 bases separating them. This CDR3 region has 14 residues. The CDR3 region is CSARAREGNQPQHF. In nucleotides, the CDR3 is TGCAGTGCTAGAGCCAGGGAGGGCAATCAGCCCCAGCATTTT.

V usage is TRBV29-1 and J usage is TRBJ1-1, with D possibly being TRBD1 (5 bases). Germline V gene sequence: CDR1 SQVTM, CDR2 ANQGSEA. The CDR3 covers 14 residues. Between the trimmed V and J ends, which lost 5 bases and 5 bases, there was a span of 18 bases. Here the CDR3 DNA reads TGCAGCGTTCCGAGGCGGGGGGGAAGGACTGAAGCTTTCTTT. Protein sequence: CSVPRRGGRTEAFF.

This clonotype has more than one count but fewer than ten. The CDR3 sequence: CASSQGDWQGQETQYF. Here the CDR3 DNA reads TGTGCCAGCAGCCAAGGGGACTGGCAGGGGCAAGAGACCCAGTACTTC. The V gene is TRBV4-2, the J gene TRBJ2-5; perhaps D is TRBD1 or TRBD2 (6 bases each). CDR1 and CDR2 (germline): LGHNA, YNFKEQ. The V gene lost 1 base and the J gene lost 2 bases, with 14 bases spanning the gap. The CDR3 is made up of 16 amino acids.

This clonotype came up a few times. J is TRBJ2-5 and V is TRBV7-3, with TRBD2 matching 9 bases. The CDR3 is 19 residues long. Germline V gene sequence: CDR1 SGHTA, CDR2 FQGTGA. With 1 base clipped from V and 1 base from J, the junction kept 13 bases outside the gene matches. Here the CDR3 reads CASSLSPYGRGGPQETQYF. The CDR3 bases are TGTGCCAGCAGCTTAAGCCCCTATGGGCGGGGGGGCCCCCAAGAGACCCAGTACTTC.

This clonotype was found a few times. The chain recombines TRBV19 with TRBJ2-1; D gene ambiguous. V lost 7 bases and J lost 5, with 12 bases in between. Germline V gene data show CDR1 as LNHDA and CDR2 as SQIVND (reference sequence). The CDR3 covers 13 residues. This CDR3 reads CASTPMGNNEQFF. For the CDR3, the DNA is TGTGCCAGTACCCCCATGGGGAACAATGAGCAGTTCTTC.

This clonotype has only a few counts. The rearrangement uses TRBV27 and TRBJ1-5, with a tentative D call TRBD1 (5 bases). V gave up 4 bases and J gave up 6 bases, with 19 bases separating them. Germline loops: CDR1 MNHEY, CDR2 SMNVEV (reference sequence). This CDR3 is built from 16 residues. The CDR3 nucleotides are TGTGCCAGCAGTTCCCGGCTCAGGGAGCGCGGTCAGCCCCAGCATTTT. Its translation is CASSSRLRERGQPQHF.